These 15 T cell receptor beta chains were sequenced from one sample in a study of beta chain features in type 1 diabetes. The study reverse transcribed the entire isolated RNA, so it sequenced expressed TCRB transcripts. Profiled with immunoSEQ multiplex PCR; TCRdb holds only in-frame clones, not every one. The sample has around 500,000 clones, 11% seen once. The sample comprised naive CD4+ T cells from blood. Receptors were obtained from a woman under 30 in good health.

This clone was recorded a few times. CDR3 DNA sequence: TGTGCCAGCAGCTTAGGGACAGTTAACAATGAGCAGTTCTTC. The encoded protein is CASSLGTVNNEQFF. This chain uses TRBV7-2 with TRBJ2-1, with D tentatively TRBD1 (6 bases). The V end was cut by 1 base, the J end by 5 bases, with 9 bases between. Germline CDR1 and CDR2: SGHTA and FQGNSA. The CDR3 is 14 amino acids.

The sample holds a few counts of this clone. The rearrangement links TRBV29-1 to TRBJ2-2; 8 bases are shared with TRBD1. Germline V gives CDR1 SQVTM, CDR2 ANQGSEA. V lost 5 bases, J lost 6 bases, and 8 bases stayed unmatched. The CDR3 has 14 amino acids. The CDR3 nucleotides are TGCAGCGTTCTGCGACAGGGGAGAGCCGGGGAGCTGTTTTTT. Amino acids: CSVLRQGRAGELFF.

This clone was seen only a few times. J is TRBJ2-1 and V is TRBV29-1, with TRBD1 as a possible D gene (6 bases). Germline values: CDR1 SQVTM, CDR2 ANQGSEA. This CDR3 has 13 amino acids. With 7 bases removed from V and 3 bases from J, the gap between germline ends came to 13 bases. The CDR3 is CSGNRVGYNEQFF. CDR3 DNA sequence: TGCAGCGGCAACAGGGTAGGCTACAATGAGCAGTTCTTC.

The CDR3 bases are TGTGCCAGCTCACCGACAGGGACAGGCTTTGTCACAGATACGCAGTATTTT. Translation gives CASSPTGTGFVTDTQYF. The gene calls are TRBV18 and TRBJ2-3, with TRBD1 identical over 8 bases. CDR1 and CDR2 from the germline V gene are KGHSH and LQKENI. The trim removed 3 bases at V and 2 bases at J, leaving 10 bases unmatched. The CDR3 has 17 residues.

This clone has more than one count but fewer than ten. The chain combines TRBV6-5 with TRBJ2-5; no firm D call. Germline V CDR1 and CDR2: MNHEY, SVGAGI. The CDR3 runs to 10 residues. Trimming took 8 bases from V and 5 from J, leaving 6 bases between them. The CDR3 here is CASALETQYF. The CDR3 DNA follows: TGTGCCAGCGCGCTTGAGACCCAGTACTTC.

The rearrangement joins TRBV5-6 to TRBJ2-7; 7 positions match TRBD1. CDR1 and CDR2 (germline): SGHDT, YYEEEE. The CDR3 is 14 residues long. The V segment lost 7 bases and the J segment 3 bases; nucleotides outside the gene matches: 10. As DNA, the CDR3 is TGTGCCAGCCAGGCCATGACAGGGCACTACGAGCAGTACGTC. Amino acids: CASQAMTGHYEQYV.

The V and J genes are TRBV7-9 and TRBJ2-1, with no clear D. Germline-derived CDR1 and CDR2 are SEHNR and FQNEAQ (reference sequence). The CDR3 has 11 residues. Trimming took off 5 bases at V and 9 bases at J, with 8 bases between the two ends. The CDR3 DNA reads as TGTGCCAGCAGCATGTGGGGTGAGCAGTTCTTC. It encodes CASSMWGEQFF.

This clone was seen more than once but under ten times. The chain uses TRBV7-2 and TRBJ2-5; D is possibly TRBD1 or TRBD2 (6 bases each). The CDR3 extends over 14 amino acids. Between the trimmed V and J ends, which lost 5 bases and 5 bases, there was a span of 15 bases. CDR1 and CDR2 from the germline V gene are SGHTA and FQGNSA. The CDR3 is CASSRRGGRETQYF. The CDR3 bases are TGTGCCAGCAGCCGGAGAGGGGGGAGGGAGACCCAGTACTTC.

This clone was counted between two and nine times. This CDR3 reads CASTGTGPTTILYQETQYF. DNA for the CDR3: TGTGCCAGCACTGGGACAGGACCGACCACCATCCTGTACCAAGAGACCCAGTACTTC. The rearrangement uses TRBV28 and TRBJ2-5, with TRBD1 matching 8 bases. The CDR3 covers 19 residues. Per germline, CDR1 MDHEN and CDR2 SYDVKM. V lost 7 bases, J lost 0 bases, and 19 bases stayed unmatched.

The chain links TRBV29-1 to TRBJ2-1, with unresolved D. The CDR3 is made up of 15 amino acids. Trimming took off 4 bases at V and 0 bases at J, with 13 bases between the two ends. CDR1 and CDR2 from the germline V gene are SQVTM and ANQGSEA. CDR3 in amino acids: CSVGFFEPSYNEQFF. For the CDR3, the DNA is TGCAGCGTTGGGTTTTTTGAACCCTCCTACAATGAGCAGTTCTTC.

Only a few counts were recorded for this clone. Other DNA sequences in this sample translate to the same CDR3. This rearrangement joins TRBV7-2 to TRBJ2-5; D ambiguous. This CDR3 has 14 residues. Trimming removed 1 base from V and 1 base from J, with 7 bases in between. Germline V CDR1 and CDR2: SGHTA, FQGNSA. CDR3 nucleotide sequence: TGTGCCAGCAGCTTAGGAAGGGCCCAAGAGACCCAGTACTTC. This encodes CASSLGRAQETQYF.

As for this clone: At one end the junction does not follow the germline gene, possibly because of a read error. Here the CDR3 reads CASSLGGQGLYLNF. In DNA, the CDR3 is TGTGCCAGCAGCTTAGGGGGACAGGGTCTCTACCTCAACTTC. The chain combines TRBV7-2 with TRBJ2-7; 9 bases are shared with TRBD1. Germline V gene lookup returns CDR1 SGHTA and CDR2 FQGNSA. The length of the CDR3 is 14 residues.

This clone came up a few times. The chain links TRBV19 to TRBJ2-1; no firm D call. The CDR3 length is 12 residues. CDR1 is LNHDA and CDR2 is SQIVND in the germline V gene (reference sequence). Trimming removed 9 bases at V and 4 bases at J, with 10 bases between. CDR3: CASTTRYNEQFF. The CDR3 DNA reads as TGTGCCAGCACCACAAGGTACAATGAGCAGTTCTTC.

There are a few counts of this clone. CDR3 sequence reads: CASSQRTVGSPLHF. The DNA for the CDR3 is TGTGCCAGCAGCCAACGAACAGTTGGTTCACCCCTCCACTTT. The genes are TRBV11-2 and TRBJ1-6; D is undetermined. The V end lost 5 bases, the J end lost 9 bases, and 14 bases lay between the germline ends. Germline V CDR1 and CDR2: SGHAT, FQNNGV. CDR3 length: 14 amino acids. Full variable domain (rest looked up from reference TRBV11-2 and TRBJ1-6): EAGVAQSPRYKIIEKRQSVAFWCNPISGHATLYWYQQILGQGPKLLIQFQNNGVVDDSQLPKDRFSAERLKGVDSTLKIQPAKLEDSAVYLCASSQRTVGSPLHFGNGTRLTVT.

The chain combines TRBV2 with TRBJ2-5; D ambiguous. Trimming removed 4 bases at V and 5 bases at J, with 14 bases between. This CDR3 region has 14 residues. CDR1 and CDR2 (germline): SNHLY, FYNNEI. CDR3: CASSGLQVVETQYF. For the CDR3, the DNA is TGTGCCAGCAGTGGATTGCAGGTAGTGGAGACCCAGTACTTC.